This TCR beta chain is from a study of blood T cell repertoires in COVID-19. Clones were sequenced by immunoSEQ multiplex PCR, and TCRdb holds only the in-frame ones, with some missing. The sample lists 450,000 to 500,000 clones; 80% to 90% were seen once. The V gene's germline CDR1 is SGHNT and CDR2 YYREEE (reference sequence). CDR3 size: 17 residues. V trimming: 1 base; J trimming: 5 bases; junction bases outside the gene matches: 8. Specimen: peripheral blood. This receptor was identified in a human donor in a cohort sampled during active COVID-19. The V and J genes are TRBV5-4 and TRBJ2-1; TRBD2 aligns across 11 bases. The CDR3 bases are TGTGCCAGCAGCTTGAAACTAGCGGGGGCCTTGGACAATGAGCAGTTCTTC. Translating gives CASSLKLAGALDNEQFF.